This TCR beta chain was found in a study of blood T cells in healthy people across ages. Study-wide context: Roughly one uniquely barcoded beta molecule per two T cells was captured.

Combining a sample-barcoded 5' primer with a J-beta primer mix, a second PCR ran for about 6 to 11 cycles. A tag from a template-switch adaptor with 12 random nucleotides marked each cDNA molecule. Via MiXCR, TCRdb re-called the 5' RACE reads, giving one row per CDR3 protein. Of about 800,000 distinct CDR3 sequences listed, about 42% are singletons. Study outcomes and limitations: A conclusive naive versus antigen-experienced comparison was prevented by the unsorted PBMCs. Older age coincided with a roughly linear decline in TCR beta diversity per million T cells.

Germline CDR1 ENHRY, CDR2 SYGVKD. V lost 1 base and J 4 bases, leaving 14 bases between the germline ends. CDR3 length equals 15 residues. Notes on this clonotype: Its target is unknown.

This sequence joins TRBV10-3 and TRBJ2-7; D not certain. The sequence came from a man aged 80 or over in good health. Source material: blood. The CDR3 protein is CAISEFGGREYEQYF. The CDR3 DNA follows: TGTGCCATCAGTGAGTTCGGCGGCAGAGAATACGAGCAGTACTTC.